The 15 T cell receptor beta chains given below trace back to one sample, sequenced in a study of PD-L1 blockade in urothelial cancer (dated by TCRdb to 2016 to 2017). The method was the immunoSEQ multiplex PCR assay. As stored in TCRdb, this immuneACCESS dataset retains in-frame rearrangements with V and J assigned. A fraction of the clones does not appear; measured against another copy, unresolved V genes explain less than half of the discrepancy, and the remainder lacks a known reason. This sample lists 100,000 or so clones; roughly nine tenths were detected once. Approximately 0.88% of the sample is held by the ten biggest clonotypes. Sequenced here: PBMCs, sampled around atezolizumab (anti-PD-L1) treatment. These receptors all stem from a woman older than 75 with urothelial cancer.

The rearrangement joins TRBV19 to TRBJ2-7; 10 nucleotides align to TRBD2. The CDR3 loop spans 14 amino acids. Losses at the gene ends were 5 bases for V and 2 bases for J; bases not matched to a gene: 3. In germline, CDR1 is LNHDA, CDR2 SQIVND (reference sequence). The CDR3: CASSLAGGAYEQYF. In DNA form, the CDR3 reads TGTGCCAGTAGTTTAGCGGGAGGAGCCTACGAGCAGTACTTC.

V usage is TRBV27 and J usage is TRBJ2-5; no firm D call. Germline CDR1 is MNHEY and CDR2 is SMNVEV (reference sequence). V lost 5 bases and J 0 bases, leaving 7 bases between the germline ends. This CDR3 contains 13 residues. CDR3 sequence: CASSKRNQETQYF. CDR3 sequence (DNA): TGTGCCAGCAGTAAGAGGAACCAAGAGACCCAGTACTTC.

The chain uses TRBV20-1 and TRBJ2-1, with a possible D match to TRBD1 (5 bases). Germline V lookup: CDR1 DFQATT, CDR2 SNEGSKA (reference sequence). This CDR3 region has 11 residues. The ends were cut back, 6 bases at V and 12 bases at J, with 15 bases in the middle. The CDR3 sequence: CSAPFQGLQFF. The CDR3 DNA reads TGCAGTGCACCTTTCCAGGGTCTGCAGTTCTTC.

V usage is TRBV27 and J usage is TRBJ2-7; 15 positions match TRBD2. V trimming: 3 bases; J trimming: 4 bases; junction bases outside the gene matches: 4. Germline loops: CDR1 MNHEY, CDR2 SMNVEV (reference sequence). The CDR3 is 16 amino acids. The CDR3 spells CASSLGTSGRMYEQYF. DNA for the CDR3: TGTGCCAGCAGTTTGGGGACTAGCGGGAGGATGTACGAGCAGTACTTC.

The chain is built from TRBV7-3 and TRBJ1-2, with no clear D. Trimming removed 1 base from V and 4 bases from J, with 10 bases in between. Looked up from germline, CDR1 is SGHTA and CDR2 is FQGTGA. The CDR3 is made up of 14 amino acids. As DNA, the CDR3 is TGTGCCAGCAGCTTAAACCCAGGCCCCTATGGCTACACCTTC. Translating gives CASSLNPGPYGYTF.

CDR3 sequence reads: CASSYSFSSYEQYF. The CDR3 bases are TGTGCCAGCAGTTACTCGTTTAGCTCCTACGAGCAGTACTTC. The chain recombines TRBV6-5 with TRBJ2-7; D unclear. Germline V lookup: CDR1 MNHEY, CDR2 SVGAGI. This CDR3 is built from 14 residues. V lost 0 bases and J 0 bases, leaving 6 bases between the germline ends.

The CDR3 is CASSQGQGATEAFF. The CDR3 DNA sequence: TGTGCCAGCAGCCAGGGACAGGGGGCCACTGAAGCTTTCTTT. The chain combines TRBV7-9 with TRBJ1-1; 12 nucleotides line up with TRBD1. Germline lookup yields CDR1 SEHNR and CDR2 FQNEAQ (reference sequence). J lost 4 bases, V lost 5 bases, and 2 bases had no gene match. This CDR3 has 14 residues.

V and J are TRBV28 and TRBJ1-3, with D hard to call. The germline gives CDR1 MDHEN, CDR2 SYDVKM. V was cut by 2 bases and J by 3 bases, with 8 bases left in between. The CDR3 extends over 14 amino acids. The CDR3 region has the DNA TGTGCCAGCAGTTTACGCGTGGTTGGAAACACCATATATTTT. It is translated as CASSLRVVGNTIYF. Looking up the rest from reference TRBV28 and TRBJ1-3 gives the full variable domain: DVKVTQSSRYLVKRTGEKVFLECVQDMDHENMFWYRQDPGLGLRLIYFSYDVKMKEKGDIPEGYSVSREKKERFSLILESASTNQTSMYLCASSLRVVGNTIYFGEGSWLTVV.

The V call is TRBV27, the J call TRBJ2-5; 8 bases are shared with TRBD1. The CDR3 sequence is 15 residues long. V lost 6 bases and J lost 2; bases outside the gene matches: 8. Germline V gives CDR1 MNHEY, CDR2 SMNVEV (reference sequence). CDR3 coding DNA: TGTGCCAGCAGAATAGGACAGGGAGGTCAAGAGACCCAGTACTTC. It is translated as CASRIGQGGQETQYF.

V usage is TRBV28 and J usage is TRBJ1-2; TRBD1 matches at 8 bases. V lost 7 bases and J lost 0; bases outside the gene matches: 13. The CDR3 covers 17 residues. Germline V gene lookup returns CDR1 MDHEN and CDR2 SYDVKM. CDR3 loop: CASISVSGGEANYGYTF. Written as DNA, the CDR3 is TGTGCCAGCATAAGTGTATCAGGGGGCGAAGCTAACTATGGCTACACCTTC.

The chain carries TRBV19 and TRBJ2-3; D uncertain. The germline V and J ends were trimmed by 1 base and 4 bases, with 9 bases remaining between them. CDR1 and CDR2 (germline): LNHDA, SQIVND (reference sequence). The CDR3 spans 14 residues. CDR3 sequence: CASSIGGYADTQYF. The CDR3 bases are TGTGCCAGTAGTATAGGAGGATACGCAGATACGCAGTATTTT.

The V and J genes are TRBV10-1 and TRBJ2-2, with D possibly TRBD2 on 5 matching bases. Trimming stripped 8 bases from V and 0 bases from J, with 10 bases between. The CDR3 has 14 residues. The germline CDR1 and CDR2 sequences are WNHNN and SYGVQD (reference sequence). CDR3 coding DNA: TGCGCCAGCGGGAGAGACGCGAACACCGGGGAGCTGTTTTTT. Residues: CASGRDANTGELFF.

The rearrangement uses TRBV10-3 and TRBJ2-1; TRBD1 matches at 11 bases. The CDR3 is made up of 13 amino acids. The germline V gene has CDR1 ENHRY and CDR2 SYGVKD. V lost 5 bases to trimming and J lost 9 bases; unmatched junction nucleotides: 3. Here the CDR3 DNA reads TGTGCCATCAGTCTGGGACAGGGGGGTGAGCAGTTCTTC. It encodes CAISLGQGGEQFF.

The CDR3 bases are TGTGCCAGCAGCCCGTCAGCGGGAGTTTCCTACGAGCAGTACTTC. Translated, it gives CASSPSAGVSYEQYF. V is TRBV4-2 and J is TRBJ2-7, with 8 bases aligning to TRBD2. This CDR3 comprises 15 residues. Germline V CDR1 and CDR2: LGHNA, YNFKEQ. Germline trimming cut 4 bases from V and 1 base from J; bases unmatched to any gene: 6.

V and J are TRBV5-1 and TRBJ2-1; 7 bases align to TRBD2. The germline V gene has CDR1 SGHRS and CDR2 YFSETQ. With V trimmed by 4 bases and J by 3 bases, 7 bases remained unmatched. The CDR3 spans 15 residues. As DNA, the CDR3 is TGCGCCAGCAGCCCCCGGGCGGGAGACTACAATGAGCAGTTCTTC. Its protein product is CASSPRAGDYNEQFF.